The rows below give T cell receptor beta chains drawn from one sample of a study of blood T cells in healthy people across ages. TCRdb re-called the 5' RACE reads with MiXCR, one entry per CDR3 protein. The sample includes hundreds of thousands of distinct CDR3 sequences, 58% of them seen just once. Material: blood. Receptors were obtained from a man aged 25 to 40 in good health. Both conserved end residues are part of each CDR3. The order of the fields is clone size, J gene, D gene, V gene, CDR3 protein, CDR3 DNA. A D gene is named only where the DNA matches it firmly. Clone size, where shown, is once, few, many, or a class for clones that have expanded.

clone_size: NA
j_call: TRBJ2-3
d_call: TRBD1
v_call: TRBV20-1
cdr3_aa: CSAKKGSGTASTDTQYF
cdr3_nt: TGCAGTGCCAAGAAGGGGTCCGGGACAGCTAGCACAGATACGCAGTATTTT

clone_size: NA
j_call: TRBJ2-5
d_call: NA
v_call: TRBV2
cdr3_aa: CASRRRQSGVETQYF
cdr3_nt: TGTGCCAGCAGGAGAAGACAGTCGGGGGTTGAGACCCAGTACTTC

clone_size: few
j_call: TRBJ2-7
d_call: NA
v_call: TRBV28
cdr3_aa: CASSSLHTENYEQYF
cdr3_nt: TGTGCCAGCAGTTCCCTTCATACAGAGAACTACGAGCAGTACTTC

clone_size: NA
j_call: TRBJ2-3
d_call: NA
v_call: TRBV6-1
cdr3_aa: CASRDEFTDTQYF
cdr3_nt: TGTGCCAGCAGGGATGAATTTACAGATACGCAGTATTTT

clone_size: NA
j_call: TRBJ2-5
d_call: NA
v_call: TRBV20-1
cdr3_aa: CGAGPSSGYQETQYF
cdr3_nt: TGCGGTGCTGGGCCCTCGAGCGGGTACCAAGAGACCCAGTACTTC

clone_size: NA
j_call: TRBJ1-5
d_call: NA
v_call: TRBV18
cdr3_aa: CASSPDMSNQPQHF
cdr3_nt: TGTGCCAGCTCCCCGGACATGAGCAATCAGCCCCAGCATTTT

clone_size: few
j_call: TRBJ1-2
d_call: NA
v_call: TRBV7-2
cdr3_aa: CASRGSFSGYTF
cdr3_nt: TGTGCCAGCAGGGGAAGTTTCTCTGGCTACACCTTC

clone_size: few
j_call: TRBJ1-2
d_call: TRBD1
v_call: TRBV4-2
cdr3_aa: CASSQGQGRAYTF
cdr3_nt: TGTGCCAGCAGCCAAGGACAGGGACGAGCCTACACCTTC

clone_size: few
j_call: TRBJ2-1
d_call: NA
v_call: TRBV12-3/TRBV12-4
cdr3_aa: CASSPDHNEQFF
cdr3_nt: TGTGCCAGCAGTCCCGACCACAATGAGCAGTTCTTC

clone_size: few
j_call: TRBJ2-1
d_call: NA
v_call: TRBV20-1
cdr3_aa: CSARLGSGSSYNEQFF
cdr3_nt: TGCAGTGCTAGATTAGGAAGCGGTAGCTCCTACAATGAGCAGTTCTTC

clone_size: many
j_call: TRBJ2-7
d_call: TRBD1
v_call: TRBV12-3/TRBV12-4
cdr3_aa: CASSLGQSSYEQYF
cdr3_nt: TGTGCCAGCAGTTTGGGACAGAGCTCCTACGAGCAGTACTTC

clone_size: NA
j_call: TRBJ1-6
d_call: TRBD1
v_call: TRBV12-3/TRBV12-4
cdr3_aa: CASSLRTGGWSYNSPLHF
cdr3_nt: TGTGCCAGCAGTCTTCGGACAGGGGGCTGGTCCTATAATTCACCCCTCCACTTT

clone_size: few
j_call: TRBJ1-5
d_call: NA
v_call: TRBV24-1
cdr3_aa: CATSESGLYSNQPQHF
cdr3_nt: TGTGCCACCAGTGAATCGGGACTCTATAGCAATCAGCCCCAGCATTTT

clone_size: NA
j_call: TRBJ2-7
d_call: NA
v_call: TRBV4-2
cdr3_aa: CASSQPLGGARGGYEQYF
cdr3_nt: TGTGCCAGCAGCCAACCCCTAGGGGGAGCGAGAGGGGGCTACGAGCAGTACTTC

clone_size: few
j_call: TRBJ2-7
d_call: NA
v_call: TRBV10-3
cdr3_aa: CATEGSGTYEQYF
cdr3_nt: TGTGCCACAGAAGGGAGCGGTACCTACGAGCAGTACTTC

clone_size: few
j_call: TRBJ2-6
d_call: NA
v_call: TRBV9
cdr3_aa: CASSENDRLYAGANVLTF
cdr3_nt: TGTGCCAGCAGCGAAAACGACAGGTTGTATGCTGGGGCCAACGTCCTGACTTTC

clone_size: NA
j_call: TRBJ2-4
d_call: NA
v_call: TRBV7-2
cdr3_aa: CASSNGAGTKNIQYF
cdr3_nt: TGTGCCAGCTCCAACGGTGCAGGGACAAAAAACATTCAGTACTTC

clone_size: NA
j_call: TRBJ2-1
d_call: NA
v_call: TRBV29-1
cdr3_aa: CSVRDFPYNEQFF
cdr3_nt: TGCAGCGTGCGGGACTTTCCCTACAATGAGCAGTTCTTC

clone_size: NA
j_call: TRBJ1-5
d_call: NA
v_call: TRBV5-6
cdr3_aa: CASSSQGYQPQHF
cdr3_nt: TGTGCCAGCAGCTCACAGGGCTATCAGCCCCAGCATTTT

clone_size: NA
j_call: TRBJ2-7
d_call: TRBD1
v_call: TRBV7-9
cdr3_aa: CASRSGTAVGEQYF
cdr3_nt: TGTGCCAGCAGATCCGGGACAGCGGTGGGGGAGCAGTACTTC

clone_size: NA
j_call: TRBJ2-5
d_call: NA
v_call: TRBV20-1
cdr3_aa: CSARYRHNEQYF
cdr3_nt: TGCAGTGCTAGATACCGCCACAATGAGCAGTACTTC

clone_size: NA
j_call: TRBJ2-5
d_call: TRBD2
v_call: TRBV28
cdr3_aa: CASSFESSGRETQYF
cdr3_nt: TGTGCCAGCAGTTTTGAGTCTAGCGGGAGAGAGACCCAGTACTTC

clone_size: NA
j_call: TRBJ2-7
d_call: NA
v_call: TRBV11-2
cdr3_aa: CASRRVGAYEQYF
cdr3_nt: TGTGCCAGCCGGAGGGTTGGGGCCTACGAGCAGTACTTC

clone_size: once
j_call: TRBJ2-3
d_call: NA
v_call: TRBV15
cdr3_aa: CATSRTTDTQYF
cdr3_nt: TGTGCCACCAGCAGGACCACAGATACGCAGTATTTT

clone_size: NA
j_call: TRBJ1-1
d_call: NA
v_call: TRBV27
cdr3_aa: CASSPFNNRVTEAFF
cdr3_nt: TGTGCCAGCAGTCCCTTTAATAACAGGGTAACTGAAGCTTTCTTT

clone_size: few
j_call: TRBJ1-5
d_call: NA
v_call: TRBV6-2/TRBV6-3
cdr3_aa: CASSDAQGGLNQPQHF
cdr3_nt: TGTGCCAGCAGTGACGCCCAGGGAGGGCTTAATCAGCCCCAGCATTTT

clone_size: NA
j_call: TRBJ2-7
d_call: TRBD1
v_call: TRBV30
cdr3_aa: CAWSRGQGYEQYF
cdr3_nt: TGTGCCTGGAGTAGGGGACAGGGATACGAGCAGTACTTC

clone_size: NA
j_call: TRBJ1-2
d_call: NA
v_call: TRBV6-5
cdr3_aa: CASFGSQGYGYTF
cdr3_nt: TGTGCCAGCTTTGGCAGCCAGGGCTATGGCTACACCTTC

clone_size: NA
j_call: TRBJ2-1
d_call: NA
v_call: TRBV7-2
cdr3_aa: CASSAQMEQFF
cdr3_nt: TGTGCCAGCAGCGCTCAGATGGAGCAGTTCTTC

clone_size: NA
j_call: TRBJ1-1
d_call: NA
v_call: TRBV10-3
cdr3_aa: CAISESNWDTEAFF
cdr3_nt: TGTGCCATCAGTGAGTCGAACTGGGACACTGAAGCTTTCTTT

clone_size: NA
j_call: TRBJ1-2
d_call: NA
v_call: TRBV6-2/TRBV6-3
cdr3_aa: CASSYSTAVRYGYTF
cdr3_nt: TGTGCCAGCAGTTACTCGACGGCGGTTAGGTATGGCTACACCTTC

clone_size: NA
j_call: TRBJ2-1
d_call: TRBD1
v_call: TRBV20-1
cdr3_aa: CSAGGPPDRGLDEQFF
cdr3_nt: TGCAGTGCTGGAGGGCCTCCCGACAGGGGGCTTGATGAGCAGTTCTTC

clone_size: NA
j_call: TRBJ2-7
d_call: NA
v_call: TRBV6-5
cdr3_aa: CASSYGTGNYEQYF
cdr3_nt: TGTGCCAGCAGTTACGGGACTGGGAACTACGAGCAGTACTTC

clone_size: NA
j_call: TRBJ2-3
d_call: TRBD1
v_call: TRBV5-1
cdr3_aa: CASSLGQTGAGDTQYF
cdr3_nt: TGCGCCAGCAGCTTGGGGCAGACAGGGGCCGGGGATACGCAGTATTTT

clone_size: NA
j_call: TRBJ1-6
d_call: NA
v_call: TRBV19
cdr3_aa: CASSNSGRTNSPLHF
cdr3_nt: TGTGCCAGTAGTAATTCAGGCAGGACGAATTCACCCCTCCACTTT

clone_size: NA
j_call: TRBJ2-1
d_call: NA
v_call: TRBV24-1
cdr3_aa: CATSDLTVSVRQQFF
cdr3_nt: TGTGCCACCAGTGATTTGACAGTCTCCGTCCGTCAGCAGTTCTTC

clone_size: NA
j_call: TRBJ2-7
d_call: NA
v_call: TRBV28
cdr3_aa: CASTSPGRRTYEQYF
cdr3_nt: TGTGCCAGCACTTCCCCGGGACGGAGAACCTACGAGCAGTACTTC

clone_size: NA
j_call: TRBJ2-7
d_call: TRBD2
v_call: TRBV7-2
cdr3_aa: CASGPQGLAGEEQYF
cdr3_nt: TGTGCCAGCGGCCCTCAGGGACTAGCGGGGGAGGAGCAGTACTTC

clone_size: once
j_call: TRBJ1-5
d_call: NA
v_call: TRBV12-3/TRBV12-4
cdr3_aa: CASSFPREGGPNQPQHF
cdr3_nt: TGTGCCAGCAGTTTCCCTCGAGAGGGAGGCCCCAATCAGCCCCAGCATTTT

clone_size: NA
j_call: TRBJ2-1
d_call: TRBD2
v_call: TRBV5-1
cdr3_aa: CASSLGRREGNEQFF
cdr3_nt: TGCGCCAGCAGCTTGGGTCGGCGGGAGGGTAATGAGCAGTTCTTC